This T cell receptor (beta chain) stems from a study of PD-1 blockade in classical Hodgkin lymphoma. Whole-study findings and limits: TCR diversity at baseline was reported to be reduced in newly diagnosed patients relative to healthy donors.

Remarks on this clone: The antigen is undetermined.

Time point noted: newly diagnosed, previously untreated cHL patient sample. Investigators isolated CD4+ T cells from thawed PBMCs through magnetic negative selection. PBMCs representing newly diagnosed, untreated classical Hodgkin lymphoma functioned as the comparison. CDR1 is LNHNV, CDR2 YYDKDF, per germline (reference sequence). Trimming took 0 bases from V and 0 from J, leaving 5 bases between them. This CDR3 comprises 14 residues. Sequencing used immunoSEQ multiplex PCR; TCRdb keeps in-frame clones, though not all of them. The data show roughly 30,000 clones, with 85% to 90% seen just once and about 0.22% held by the top ten.

The source material was CD4+ T cells from blood. This rearrangement joins TRBV15 to TRBJ2-5; D call uncertain. This sequence was found in a human donor with classical Hodgkin lymphoma. The DNA for the CDR3 is TGTGCCACCAGCAGAGAAGGGAACCAAGAGACCCAGTACTTC. Translated: CATSREGNQETQYF.